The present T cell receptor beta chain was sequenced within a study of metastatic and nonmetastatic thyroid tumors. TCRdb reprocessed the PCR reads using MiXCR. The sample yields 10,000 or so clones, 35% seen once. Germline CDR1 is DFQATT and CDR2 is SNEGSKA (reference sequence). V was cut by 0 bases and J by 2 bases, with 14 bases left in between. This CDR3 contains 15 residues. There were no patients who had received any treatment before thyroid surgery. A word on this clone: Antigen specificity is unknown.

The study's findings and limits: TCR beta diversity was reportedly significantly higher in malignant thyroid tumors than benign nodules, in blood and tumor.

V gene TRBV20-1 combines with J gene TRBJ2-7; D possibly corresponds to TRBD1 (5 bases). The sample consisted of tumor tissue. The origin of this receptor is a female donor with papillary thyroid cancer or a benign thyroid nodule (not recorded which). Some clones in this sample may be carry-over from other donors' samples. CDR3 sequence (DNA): TGCAGTGCTAGAGATCGAGATAAGGGGACCTACGAGCAGTACTTC. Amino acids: CSARDRDKGTYEQYF.